Below, 10 T cell receptor beta chains from the same sample are listed, as sequenced in a study of CD8 T cells in Susac syndrome. Random hexamers were used to reverse transcribe roughly 0.45 to 1 ug of RNA. Via MiXCR, TCRdb re-called the immunoSEQ multiplex PCR reads, giving one row per CDR3 protein. The sample has 200,000 to 300,000 distinct CDR3 sequences, 95% to 97% seen once. Sequenced: CD4+ T cells from PBMCs. The source of these receptors is a human donor with Susac syndrome.

The gene calls are TRBV15 and TRBJ1-2; D is ambiguous. The CDR3 has 11 amino acids. From germline, CDR1 is LNHNV and CDR2 YYDKDF (reference sequence). Trimming shortened V by 8 bases and J by 7 bases, and 11 bases separated the two germline ends. As DNA, the CDR3 is TGTGCCACCGGTCTGGATAGTGGCTACACCTTC. It is translated as CATGLDSGYTF.

The chain is built from TRBV15 and TRBJ1-3; D call uncertain. The CDR3 totals 15 residues. CDR1 and CDR2 from the germline V gene are LNHNV and YYDKDF (reference sequence). V was clipped by 4 bases and J by 0 bases, with 10 bases between them. The CDR3 here is CATSKDGFSGNTIYF. CDR3 nucleotide sequence: TGTGCCACCAGCAAGGACGGATTCTCTGGAAACACCATATATTTT. The entire variable domain, with the rest obtained from reference TRBV15 and TRBJ1-3, is as follows: DAMVIQNPRYQVTQFGKPVTLSCSQTLNHNVMYWYQQKSSQAPKLLFHYYDKDFNNEADTPDNFQSRRPNTSFCFLDIRSPGLGDTAMYLCATSKDGFSGNTIYFGEGSWLTVV.

J is TRBJ2-7 and V is TRBV9, with TRBD2 identical over 10 bases. V shed 5 bases, J shed 3 bases, and the junction held 8 bases outside the gene matches. Per germline, CDR1 SGDLS and CDR2 YYNGEE. There are 15 residues in the CDR3. The CDR3 DNA reads TGTGCCAGCAGTCCAGGACTAGCGGAGAACTACGAGCAGTACTTC. Its protein product is CASSPGLAENYEQYF.

The genes are TRBV20-1 and TRBJ2-2; no reliable D call. V was shortened by 3 bases and J by 8 bases, with 13 bases between the two germline ends. The CDR3 is made up of 13 amino acids. Germline V gives CDR1 DFQATT, CDR2 SNEGSKA (reference sequence). In nucleotides, the CDR3 is TGCAGTGCTAGTGCCCGACCCGGTGGGGAGCTGTTTTTT. Translated, it gives CSASARPGGELFF.

This chain connects TRBV7-3 to TRBJ2-1, with a possible D match to TRBD2 (7 bases). Germline values: CDR1 SGHTA, CDR2 FQGTGA. Between the trimmed V and J ends, which lost 5 bases and 4 bases, there was a span of 15 bases. The CDR3 is 15 amino acids. In nucleotides, the CDR3 is TGTGCCAGCAGCCCAGGGGCTAGCGGTTACAATGAGCAGTTCTTC. Translating it yields CASSPGASGYNEQFF. The complete variable domain, with remaining parts taken from reference TRBV7-3 and TRBJ2-1, reads GAGVSQTPSNKVTEKGKYVELRCDPISGHTALYWYRQSLGQGPEFLIYFQGTGAADDSGLPNDRFFAVRPEGSVSTLKIQRTERGDSAVYLCASSPGASGYNEQFFGPGTRLTVL.

The chain has TRBV4-1 and TRBJ2-4, with a tentative D call TRBD2 (6 bases). CDR1 MGHRA and CDR2 YSYEKL come from the germline V gene. The CDR3 has 18 residues. V was trimmed by 0 bases and J by 0 bases, leaving 15 bases between them. This CDR3 reads CASSQDGGLKEAKNIQYF. CDR3 coding DNA: TGCGCCAGCAGCCAAGATGGAGGGCTAAAGGAAGCCAAAAACATTCAGTACTTC.

The chain is built from TRBV30 and TRBJ1-1, with D unclear. From germline, CDR1 is GTSNPN and CDR2 SVGIG (reference sequence). The CDR3 has 14 residues. V was shortened by 0 bases and J by 1 base, with 9 bases between the two germline ends. Written as DNA, the CDR3 is TGTGCCTGGAGTGTACTCCCTGAGAACACTGAAGCTTTCTTT. As protein: CAWSVLPENTEAFF.

The rearrangement uses TRBV6-5 and TRBJ2-1; D is undetermined. The CDR3 runs to 13 residues. V lost 6 bases, J lost 6 bases, and 12 bases lay in between. Germline V gives CDR1 MNHEY, CDR2 SVGAGI. The CDR3 loop is CASRRGSPNEQFF. CDR3 nucleotides: TGTGCCAGCAGGCGAGGTAGCCCCAATGAGCAGTTCTTC.

This chain links TRBV2 with TRBJ2-7; D is tentatively TRBD1 or TRBD2 (6 bases each). The CDR3 loop spans 14 amino acids. Deletions cut 8 bases from V and 3 bases from J, with 17 bases between. CDR1 is SNHLY and CDR2 is FYNNEI in the germline V gene. Written as DNA, the CDR3 is TGTGCCAGCCAACAGGGAGGAATGGGCTACGAGCAGTACTTC. The encoded protein is CASQQGGMGYEQYF.

The rearrangement links TRBV20-1 to TRBJ2-1, with 7 bases fitting TRBD2. Germline V lookup: CDR1 DFQATT, CDR2 SNEGSKA (reference sequence). The CDR3 loop spans 12 amino acids. V gave up 6 bases and J gave up 5 bases; unmatched junction bases: 4. CDR3 nucleotide sequence: TGCAGTGCCCGGGACTATAACAATGAGCAGTTCTTC. Its translation is CSARDYNNEQFF.